This T cell receptor beta chain was sequenced for a study of T cells in Graves' hyperthyroidism and ophthalmopathy. The study, taken as a whole, reports: Clonotypes that were expanded in thyroid above 0.001 mostly appeared in blood too.

Subjects aged 18 to 65 presented with newly diagnosed hyperthyroidism of less than 2 months' duration. Amplified TCR beta CDR3 regions derived from RNA transcripts. An initial round of RT-PCR targeting the TCR CDR3 relied on the HTBI primer set. TCRdb recomputed calls from the multiplex PCR reads with MiXCR, one row per CDR3 protein. The sample consists of under 650,000 distinct CDR3 sequences, roughly 16% of them appearing once. This clonotype came up many times. Its antigen is as yet unknown. V lost 7 bases, J lost 3 bases, and 5 bases stayed unmatched. This CDR3 spans 13 amino acids. CDR1 SQVTM and CDR2 ANQGSEA come from the germline V gene.

The chain uses TRBV29-1 and TRBJ2-1; 8 bases fit TRBD1. The sequence was obtained from a woman aged 25 to 39 with Graves' hyperthyroidism. The specimen sequenced was blood. The CDR3 is CSAPQGDYNEQFF. For the CDR3, the DNA is TGCAGCGCCCCACAGGGGGACTACAATGAGCAGTTCTTC.